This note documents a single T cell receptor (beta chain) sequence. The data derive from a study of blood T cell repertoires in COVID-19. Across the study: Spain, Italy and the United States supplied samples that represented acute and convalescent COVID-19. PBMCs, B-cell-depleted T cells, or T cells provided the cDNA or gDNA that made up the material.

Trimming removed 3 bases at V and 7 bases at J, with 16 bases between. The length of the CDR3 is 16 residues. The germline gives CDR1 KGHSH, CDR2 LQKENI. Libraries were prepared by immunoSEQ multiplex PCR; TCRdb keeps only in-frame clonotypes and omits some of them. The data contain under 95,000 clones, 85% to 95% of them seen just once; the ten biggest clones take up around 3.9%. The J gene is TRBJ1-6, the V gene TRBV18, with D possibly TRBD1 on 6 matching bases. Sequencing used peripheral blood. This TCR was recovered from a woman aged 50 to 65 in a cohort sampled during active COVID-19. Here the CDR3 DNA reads TGTGCCAGCTCACCCACCACAGGGTCCGGGAATTCACCCCTCCACTTT. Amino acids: CASSPTTGSGNSPLHF.